The 20 T cell receptor beta chains in this list originate from one sample, sequenced in a study of naive and memory T cell subsets (dated by TCRdb to about 2017). Library creation used UMI-ligation and nested PCR. The instrument was an Illumina MiSeq. The beta constant-region primer was an equimolar mix of two oligonucleotides covering both TRBC1 and TRBC2. Using fastp at Q25 and MiXCR, TCRdb reprocessed the public reads and kept productive beta chains. Identical CDR3 protein sequences are pooled into one entry, listed with their most common genes and DNA. In this sample the table shows roughly 21,000 distinct CDR3 sequences, about 11% of which occur a single time. Together, the top ten hold approximately 18% of the sample. Sequencing input: central memory CD8+ T cells from blood. The cell subset or site label, read with the paper, signifies: central memory, CD45RA- CD27+. Source of these receptors: a human donor in good health.

This clonotype appeared many times. The chain links TRBV5-1 to TRBJ2-7; unclear D gene. This CDR3 is 14 amino acids long. In germline, CDR1 is SGHRS, CDR2 YFSETQ. Trimming cost V 3 bases and J 3 bases, with 13 bases left between them. CDR3 in DNA: TGCGCCAGCAGCTCCGAGGAGCTGGGCTACGAGCAGTACTTC. This translates into CASSSEELGYEQYF.

This clonotype was seen at least ten times. This rearrangement joins TRBV7-9 to TRBJ2-5; D unresolved. The CDR3 runs 16 residues. Germline-derived CDR1 and CDR2 are SEHNR and FQNEAQ (reference sequence). Trimming removed 4 bases at V and 3 bases at J, with 18 bases between. The CDR3 here is CASSSPYLSSEETQYF. CDR3 coding DNA: TGTGCCAGCAGCTCCCCGTACTTAAGTTCCGAAGAGACCCAGTACTTC.

The V call is TRBV7-9, the J call TRBJ2-7, with D perhaps TRBD1 or TRBD2 (6 bases each). The CDR3 sequence is 14 residues long. Deletions cut 6 bases from V and 1 base from J, with 13 bases between. Germline lookup yields CDR1 SEHNR and CDR2 FQNEAQ (reference sequence). CDR3 sequence (DNA): TGTGCCAGCAGTGCCGGGGGCCGTTCCTACGAGCAGTACTTC. Its protein is CASSAGGRSYEQYF.

The CDR3 sequence is CASSFWADSDTGELFF. DNA for the CDR3: TGTGCCAGCAGTTTTTGGGCGGATTCCGACACCGGGGAGCTGTTTTTT. The V call is TRBV28, the J call TRBJ2-2; D unresolved. The germline V and J ends were trimmed by 3 bases and 3 bases, with 14 bases remaining between them. Germline V CDR1 and CDR2: MDHEN, SYDVKM. CDR3 length: 16 residues.

This clonotype was counted ten times or more. V usage is TRBV29-1 and J usage is TRBJ1-1; tentatively, D is TRBD1 (5 bases). Germline lookup yields CDR1 SQVTM and CDR2 ANQGSEA. Trimming removed 5 bases from V and 1 base from J, with 14 bases in between. The CDR3 is made up of 14 amino acids. The CDR3 region is CSVSPGRGNTEAFF. In DNA form, the CDR3 reads TGCAGCGTTTCCCCGGGACGGGGGAACACTGAAGCTTTCTTT.

The rearrangement links TRBV20-1 to TRBJ2-1; D perhaps matches TRBD2 (6 bases). V was trimmed by 5 bases and J by 6 bases, leaving 14 bases between them. Germline assignment: CDR1 DFQATT and CDR2 SNEGSKA (reference sequence). CDR3 length: 13 amino acids. In DNA form, the CDR3 reads TGCAGTGCTGCGCGACTAGGTCCCAATGAGCAGTTCTTC. The encoded protein is CSAARLGPNEQFF.

This clonotype appeared a few times. V gene TRBV18 combines with J gene TRBJ1-1; D ambiguous. The CDR3 covers 15 residues. Germline V gene sequence: CDR1 KGHSH, CDR2 LQKENI. V lost 1 base, J lost 0 bases, and 9 bases lay in between. As DNA, the CDR3 is TGTGCCAGCTCACCACGGTCAGGTCTGAACACTGAAGCTTTCTTT. The encoded protein is CASSPRSGLNTEAFF.

Ten or more counts support this clonotype. This sequence joins TRBV12-3 or TRBV12-4 and TRBJ2-5; 7 bases line up with TRBD1. Trimming at V came to 6 bases and at J to 5 bases, leaving 15 bases not matched to a gene. This CDR3 comprises 16 residues. DNA for the CDR3: TGTGCCAGCAGGAATACAAGACAGGGACGAGGCGAGACCCAGTACTTC. Translating gives CASRNTRQGRGETQYF.

This clonotype was observed many times. The chain couples TRBV29-1 to TRBJ1-1; tentatively, D is TRBD1 (5 bases). In germline, CDR1 is SQVTM, CDR2 ANQGSEA. The CDR3 has 15 amino acids. V dropped 6 bases and J dropped 0 bases, with 17 bases sitting between them. CDR3 DNA: TGCAGCGTGGATCCAGGGAGCGAAATGAACACTGAAGCTTTCTTT. This encodes CSVDPGSEMNTEAFF.

The rearrangement joins TRBV27 to TRBJ1-1; no definite D call. The CDR3 sequence is 14 residues long. The germline V gene encodes CDR1 MNHEY and CDR2 SMNVEV (reference sequence). Trimming left V 5 bases short and J 4 bases short, with 14 bases between. CDR3 DNA: TGTGCCAGCAGTCTAAACAATTTCCTCACTGAAGCTTTCTTT. It yields the protein CASSLNNFLTEAFF.

J is TRBJ2-7 and V is TRBV2, with TRBD1 matching over 10 bases. This CDR3 has 14 residues. The V and J ends lost 5 bases and 4 bases, in that order; junction bases with no gene match: 5. Germline CDR1 SNHLY, CDR2 FYNNEI. The CDR3 loop reads CASSTTGGGYEQYF. The CDR3 DNA is TGTGCCAGCAGTACGACAGGGGGCGGGTACGAGCAGTACTTC.

For this clonotype: Possible read error: a much larger clone is one base away. The chain recombines TRBV19 with TRBJ1-5; D unresolved. The CDR3 is 15 amino acids. CDR1 is LNHDA and CDR2 is SQIVND in the germline V gene (reference sequence). V lost 5 bases, J lost 1 base, and 12 bases lay in between. Here the CDR3 reads CASSSLLGSNQPQHF. The CDR3 DNA reads TGTGCCAGTAGTTCCCTTCTGGGGAGCAATCAGCCCCAGCATTTT.

This clonotype was counted ten times or more. This sequence joins TRBV29-1 and TRBJ2-7; D is perhaps TRBD2 (5 bases). CDR1 and CDR2 (germline): SQVTM, ANQGSEA. The CDR3 spans 14 residues. V was shortened by 6 bases and J by 4 bases, with 19 bases between the two germline ends. The chain's CDR3 is CSVADGGFGYEQYF. CDR3 DNA sequence: TGCAGCGTGGCGGACGGAGGTTTTGGATACGAGCAGTACTTC.

This clonotype was seen ten or more times. V usage is TRBV7-6 and J usage is TRBJ2-7, with a possible D match to TRBD1 (5 bases). With 2 bases removed from V and 0 bases from J, the gap between germline ends came to 11 bases. Germline lookup yields CDR1 SGHVS and CDR2 FNYEAQ. The CDR3 has 15 amino acids. The CDR3 nucleotides read TGTGCCAGCAGCTTATTCAGGGCCTACTCCTACGAGCAGTACTTC. It is translated as CASSLFRAYSYEQYF.

This clonotype has only a few counts. J is TRBJ1-2 and V is TRBV2, with a tentative D call TRBD1 (5 bases). The CDR3 totals 11 residues. Germline V gives CDR1 SNHLY, CDR2 FYNNEI. Trimming removed 8 bases at V and 3 bases at J, with 7 bases between. The CDR3 DNA reads TGTGCCAGCTTACAGGACTATGGCTACACCTTC. This encodes CASLQDYGYTF.

This clonotype has a count of ten or more. The chain joins TRBV27 to TRBJ2-1; TRBD2 might be the D (6 bases). The CDR3 extends over 13 amino acids. Trimming took 5 bases from V and 10 from J, leaving 15 bases between them. Germline loops: CDR1 MNHEY, CDR2 SMNVEV (reference sequence). CDR3 loop: CASSPYTSNEQFF. DNA of the CDR3: TGTGCCAGCAGTCCCTATACTAGCAACGAGCAGTTCTTC.

At least ten counts were recorded for this clonotype. V usage is TRBV7-2 and J usage is TRBJ1-1; a possible D gene is TRBD1 (5 bases). In germline, CDR1 is SGHTA, CDR2 FQGNSA. V was shortened by 3 bases and J by 7 bases, with 12 bases between the two germline ends. The CDR3 totals 13 residues. This CDR3 is CASSLGTAIEAFF. CDR3 in DNA: TGTGCCAGCAGCTTGGGGACGGCGATTGAAGCTTTCTTT.

This clonotype was counted at least ten times. The chain employs TRBV6-4 and TRBJ2-3; 10 bases agree with TRBD1. The CDR3 has 16 amino acids. Per germline, CDR1 MRHNA and CDR2 SNTAGT. V dropped 4 bases and J dropped 5; count of bases not matched to a gene: 9. The chain's CDR3 is CASSGTSGTGEDTQYF. In DNA, the CDR3 is TGTGCCAGCAGTGGAACTTCCGGGACAGGGGAAGATACGCAGTATTTT.

A few counts support this clonotype. This chain links TRBV5-4 with TRBJ2-7, with D unresolved. The CDR3 is 12 amino acids. Trimming pared 2 bases from V and 2 bases from J, leaving 5 bases between. Germline CDR1 reads SGHNT; CDR2 reads YYREEE (reference sequence). As DNA, the CDR3 is TGTGCCAGCAGCTTCGGCGCCTACGAGCAGTACTTC. Translation: CASSFGAYEQYF. The entire variable domain, with the rest obtained from reference TRBV5-4 and TRBJ2-7, is as follows: ETGVTQSPTHLIKTRGQQVTLRCSSQSGHNTVSWYQQALGQGPQFIFQYYREEENGRGNFPPRFSGLQFPNYSSELNVNALELDDSALYLCASSFGAYEQYFGPGTRLTVT.

In its sample, this clonotype was seen once. Here the CDR3 DNA reads TGCGCCAGCAGCTTAAAGGGCCAATACAATGAGCAGTTCTTC. Its translation: CASSLKGQYNEQFF. The V and J genes are TRBV5-1 and TRBJ2-1; no clear D. This CDR3 is built from 14 residues. V was pared by 2 bases and J by 4 bases, with 10 bases between. Per the germline V gene, CDR1 is SGHRS and CDR2 is YFSETQ.